Reported below is one TCR beta chain. Participants came from under 30 US areas, aged roughly 18 to 100 years. Cohort placement rested on clinical history that participants reported themselves. Each recovered donor of Cohort 3 presented with two negative PCRs, clearance, or symptom resolution. The source of the sample is a study of blood T cell repertoires in COVID-19. Study-wide context: T cells, B-cell-depleted T cells, or PBMCs provided the cDNA or gDNA that served as material.

CDR3 length: 12 residues. Trimming stripped 11 bases from V and 3 bases from J, with 11 bases between. Clones were read by immunoSEQ multiplex PCR, and TCRdb kept only the in-frame ones, dropping some. The sample has approximately 300,000 clones, 70% to 90% seen once; the top ten hold under 6.5%. The receptor was isolated from a woman between 25 and 40 years old who had recovered from COVID-19. The V call is TRBV12-3 or TRBV12-4, the J call TRBJ1-3; D is unresolved. The sample was PBMCs or T cells enriched from blood (not recorded which). CDR3 in amino acids: CAQEGRGNTIYF. The CDR3 DNA reads TGTGCCCAGGAGGGTCGTGGAAACACCATATATTTT.